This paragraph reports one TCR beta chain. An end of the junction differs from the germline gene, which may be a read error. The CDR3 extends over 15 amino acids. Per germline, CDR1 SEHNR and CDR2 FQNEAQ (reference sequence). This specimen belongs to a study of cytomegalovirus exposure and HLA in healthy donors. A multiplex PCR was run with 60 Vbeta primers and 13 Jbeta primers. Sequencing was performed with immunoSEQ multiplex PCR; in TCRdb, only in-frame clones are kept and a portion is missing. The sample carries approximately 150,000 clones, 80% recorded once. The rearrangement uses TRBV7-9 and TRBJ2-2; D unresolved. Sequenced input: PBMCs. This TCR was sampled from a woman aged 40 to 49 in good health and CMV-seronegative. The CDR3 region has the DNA TGTTCCAGCAGCTCTCACCTTACTGATACCGGGGAGCTGTTTTTT. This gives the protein CSSSSHLTDTGELFF.